The clone carrying this TCR beta chain has only a few counts. The antigen is not known. MiXCR, applied by TCRdb to the RT-PCR reads, yields one record per CDR3 protein. The data hold around 470,000 distinct CDR3 sequences, with 6% to 9% observed a single time. This sample is part of a study of response to subunit inactivated influenza vaccine. This CDR3 comprises 15 residues. The germline V gene encodes CDR1 DFQATT and CDR2 SNEGSKA (reference sequence). Trimming pared 5 bases from V and 3 bases from J, leaving 19 bases between. Study-wide points: Few new T cells, the authors suggested, are recruited by each seasonal influenza vaccination.

The TCR comes from a man aged 50 to 75 who received an inactivated influenza vaccine. The sequencing used PBMCs from blood, collected less than 30 months after vaccination. V gene TRBV20-1 combines with J gene TRBJ1-2; TRBD1 might be the D (6 bases). This chain's CDR3 is CSAYPWDKKDYGYTF. The DNA for the CDR3 is TGCAGTGCTTACCCTTGGGACAAAAAAGACTATGGCTACACCTTC.